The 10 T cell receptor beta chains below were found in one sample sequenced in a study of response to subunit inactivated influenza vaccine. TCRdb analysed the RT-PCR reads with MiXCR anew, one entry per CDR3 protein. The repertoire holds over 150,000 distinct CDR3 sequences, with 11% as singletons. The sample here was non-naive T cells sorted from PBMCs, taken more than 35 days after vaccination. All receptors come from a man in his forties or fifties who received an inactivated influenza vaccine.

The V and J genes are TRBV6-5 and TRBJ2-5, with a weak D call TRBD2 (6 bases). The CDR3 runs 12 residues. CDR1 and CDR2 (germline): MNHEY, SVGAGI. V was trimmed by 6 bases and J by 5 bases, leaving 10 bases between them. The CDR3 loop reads CASRRAGETQYF. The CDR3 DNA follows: TGTGCCAGCAGGAGGGCGGGGGAGACCCAGTACTTC.

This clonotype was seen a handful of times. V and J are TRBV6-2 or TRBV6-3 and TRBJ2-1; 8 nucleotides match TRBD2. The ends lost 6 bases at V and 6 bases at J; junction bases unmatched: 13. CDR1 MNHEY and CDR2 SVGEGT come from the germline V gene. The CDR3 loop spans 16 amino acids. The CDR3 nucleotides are TGTGCCAGCAGGAGACTTCACAGCGGGGGTACCAATGAGCAGTTCTTC. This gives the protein CASRRLHSGGTNEQFF.

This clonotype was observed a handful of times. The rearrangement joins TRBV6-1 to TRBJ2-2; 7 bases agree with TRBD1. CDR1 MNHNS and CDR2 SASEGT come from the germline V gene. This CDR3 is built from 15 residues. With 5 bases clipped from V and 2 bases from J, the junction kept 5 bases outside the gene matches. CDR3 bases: TGTGCCAGCAGTACCCGGGACAGAAACACCGGGGAGCTGTTTTTT. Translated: CASSTRDRNTGELFF.

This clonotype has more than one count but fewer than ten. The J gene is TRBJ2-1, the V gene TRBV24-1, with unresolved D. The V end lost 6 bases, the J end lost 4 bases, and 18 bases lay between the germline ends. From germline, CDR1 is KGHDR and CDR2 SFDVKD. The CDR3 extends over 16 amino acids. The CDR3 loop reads CATSPSDPFKYNEQFF. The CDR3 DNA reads TGTGCCACCAGTCCCTCCGACCCCTTCAAATACAATGAGCAGTTCTTC.

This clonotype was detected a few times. The CDR3 nucleotides are TGTGCCAGTAGTCCCCGGAGGACAGGACCAACCTACGAGCAGTACTTC. Amino acid sequence: CASSPRRTGPTYEQYF. The rearrangement links TRBV19 to TRBJ2-7, with TRBD1 identical over 7 bases. Germline V gene lookup returns CDR1 LNHDA and CDR2 SQIVND (reference sequence). This CDR3 is built from 16 residues. Trimming took 5 bases from V and 2 from J; bases not matched to a gene: 12. Supplemented by reference TRBV19 and TRBJ2-7, the full variable domain reads DGGITQSPKYLFRKEGQNVTLSCEQNLNHDAMYWYRQDPGQGLRLIYYSQIVNDFQKGDIAEGYSVSREKKESFPLTVTSAQKNPTAFYLCASSPRRTGPTYEQYFGPGTRLTVT.

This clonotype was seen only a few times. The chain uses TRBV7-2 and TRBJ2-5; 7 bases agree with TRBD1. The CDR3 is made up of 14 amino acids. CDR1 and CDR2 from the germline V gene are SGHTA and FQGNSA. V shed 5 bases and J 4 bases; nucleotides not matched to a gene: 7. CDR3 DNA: TGTGCCAGCAGCCCCCTGAACAGGGGAGAGACCCAGTACTTC. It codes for CASSPLNRGETQYF.

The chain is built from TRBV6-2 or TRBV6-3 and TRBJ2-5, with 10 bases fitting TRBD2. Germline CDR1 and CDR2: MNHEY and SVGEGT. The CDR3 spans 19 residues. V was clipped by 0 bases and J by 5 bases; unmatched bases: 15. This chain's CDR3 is CASSYSTGLAAILSETQYF. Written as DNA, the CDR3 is TGTGCCAGCAGTTACTCGACCGGACTAGCGGCCATCCTGAGCGAGACCCAGTACTTC.

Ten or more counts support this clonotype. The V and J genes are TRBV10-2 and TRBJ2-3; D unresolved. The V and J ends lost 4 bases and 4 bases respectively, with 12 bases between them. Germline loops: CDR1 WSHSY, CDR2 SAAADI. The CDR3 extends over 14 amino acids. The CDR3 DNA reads TGCGCCAGCAGTGTTGGCGGCCGGGCAGATACGCAGTATTTT. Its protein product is CASSVGGRADTQYF.

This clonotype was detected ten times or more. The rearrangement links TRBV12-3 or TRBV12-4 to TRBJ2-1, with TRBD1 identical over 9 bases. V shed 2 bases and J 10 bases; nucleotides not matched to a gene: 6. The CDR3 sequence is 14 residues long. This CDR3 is CASSLWGQGVEQFF. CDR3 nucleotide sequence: TGTGCCAGCAGTTTATGGGGACAGGGTGTCGAGCAGTTCTTC.

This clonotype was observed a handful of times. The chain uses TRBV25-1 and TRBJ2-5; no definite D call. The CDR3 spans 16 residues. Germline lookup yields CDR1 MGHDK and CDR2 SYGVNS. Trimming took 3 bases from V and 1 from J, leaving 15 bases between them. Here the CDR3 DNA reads TGTGCCAGCAGTGACCGTCGATTCAGACTCCAAGAGACCCAGTACTTC. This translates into CASSDRRFRLQETQYF.